A selection of T cell receptor beta chains follows, all from one sample in a study of OX40 agonist ivuxolimab in advanced cancers. Using immunoSEQ multiplex PCR, the repertoire was profiled, and TCRdb retains in-frame clones only, with some absent. Of around 70,000 clones in the sample, around 90% are singletons; the top ten hold just over 2%. This sample comprised CD4+ or CD8+ T cells sorted from blood, obtained in a trial of the OX40 agonist ivuxolimab. Receptors were obtained from an adult with an advanced solid tumor such as melanoma, head and neck, liver or kidney cancer. Both conserved end residues are part of each CDR3. The D gene is left open where the match is weak. Some rows have no size entry. The others give once, few or many, or a class for an expanded clone.

J gene,clone size,V gene,D gene,CDR3 protein,CDR3 DNA
TRBJ1-5,.,TRBV4-1,.,CASSQGSPLKYSNQPQHF,TGCGCCAGCAGCCAAGGATCCCCTTTAAAATATAGCAATCAGCCCCAGCATTTT
TRBJ2-3,.,TRBV7-9,.,CASSLAGAQFSDTQYF,TGTGCCAGCAGCTTAGCGGGAGCTCAGTTTTCAGATACGCAGTATTTT
TRBJ2-4,.,TRBV10-2,.,CASSGPWSIQYF,TGCGCCAGCAGTGGGCCCTGGAGCATTCAGTACTTC
TRBJ1-3,.,TRBV7-9,TRBD1,CASSPRQGRFENTIYF,TGTGCCAGCAGCCCCCGACAGGGCCGGTTCGAAAACACCATATATTTT
TRBJ2-3,.,TRBV5-5,.,CASSLSPDGRSTQYF,TGTGCCAGCAGCTTGAGTCCGGACGGGCGTAGTACGCAGTATTTT
TRBJ1-2,few,TRBV9,.,CASSVAGEGYGYTF,TGTGCCAGCAGCGTTGCAGGGGAAGGTTATGGCTACACCTTC
TRBJ1-4,.,TRBV5-6,TRBD1,CASSLDRGSVLSEKLFF,TGTGCCAGCAGCCTGGACAGGGGTTCGGTTCTCAGTGAAAAACTGTTTTTT
TRBJ2-7,.,TRBV5-1,.,CASSLGSYEREQYF,TGCGCCAGCAGCTTGGGATCTTACGAACGGGAGCAGTACTTC
TRBJ1-3,.,TRBV20-1,.,CSARSGNTIYF,TGCAGTGCTAGATCTGGAAACACCATATATTTT
TRBJ1-5,.,TRBV7-9,.,CASSAQPNQPQHF,TGTGCCAGCAGCGCCCAGCCTAATCAGCCCCAGCATTTT
TRBJ2-7,.,TRBV19,.,CASSILRQHYEQYF,TGTGCCAGTAGTATTCTGAGACAGCACTACGAGCAGTACTTC
TRBJ2-4,.,TRBV7-6,.,CASSLVIGEQYF,TGTGCCAGCAGCTTAGTCATCGGGGAGCAGTACTTC
TRBJ2-1,.,TRBV7-7,TRBD2,CASSFRLAGGPGTYNEQFF,TGTGCCAGCAGCTTCCGACTAGCGGGAGGGCCTGGAACCTACAATGAGCAGTTCTTC
TRBJ2-2,once,TRBV10-3,TRBD2,CAISESNVLAGGTNTGELFF,TGTGCCATCAGTGAGTCGAACGTACTAGCGGGAGGGACTAACACCGGGGAGCTGTTTTTT
TRBJ1-1,few,TRBV29-1,.,CSVVGVDTEAFF,TGCAGCGTGGTGGGTGTAGACACTGAAGCTTTCTTT
TRBJ1-4,.,TRBV7-9,.,CASNREGTVNEKLFF,TGTGCCAGCAATAGAGAGGGGACGGTGAATGAAAAACTGTTTTTT
TRBJ2-1,.,TRBV6-5,TRBD2,CASSLLAGGEQFF,TGTGCCAGCAGCCTACTAGCGGGAGGTGAGCAGTTCTTC
TRBJ2-3,once,TRBV27,.,CASSGASTDTQYF,TGTGCCAGCTCAGGAGCTAGCACAGATACGCAGTATTTT
TRBJ1-6,.,TRBV18,.,CASSPPARGGNSPLHF,TGTGCCAGCTCACCACCGGCCAGGGGTGGAAATTCACCCCTCCACTTT
TRBJ2-5,.,TRBV7-8,.,CASSEGGGALTEYF,TGTGCCAGCAGCGAGGGGGGCGGGGCACTAACCGAGTACTTC
TRBJ2-7,.,TRBV11-1,.,CASSLAGSVYEQYF,TGTGCCAGCAGCTTAGCAGGGTCGGTCTACGAGCAGTACTTC
TRBJ1-3,.,TRBV7-8,.,CASSPRADPGNTIYF,TGTGCCAGCAGCCCCCGGGCGGATCCTGGAAACACCATATATTTT
TRBJ2-3,.,TRBV4-2,.,CASSQEVADNTDTQYF,TGTGCCAGCAGCCAAGAAGTAGCGGATAACACAGATACGCAGTATTTT
TRBJ1-2,.,TRBV2,TRBD1,CASKGGDNYGYTF,TGTGCCAGCAAAGGGGGCGATAACTATGGCTACACCTTC
TRBJ1-1,.,TRBV7-9,.,CASSLGGTLFEAFF,TGTGCCAGCTCTCTGGGGGGGACTTTATTTGAAGCTTTCTTT
TRBJ1-6,.,TRBV30,TRBD1,CAFQTGGNSPLHF,TGTGCCTTCCAAACAGGGGGTAATTCACCCCTCCACTTT
TRBJ2-7,.,TRBV5-6,.,CASSLDLEQYF,TGTGCCAGCAGCTTGGATCTCGAGCAGTACTTC
TRBJ1-5,.,TRBV7-2,TRBD1,CASVAQGALSNQPQHF,TGTGCCAGCGTGGCACAGGGGGCTCTTAGCAATCAGCCCCAGCATTTT
TRBJ2-1,.,TRBV5-4,TRBD2,CASSLAGEGLYLYNEQFF,TGTGCCAGCAGCTTGGCTGGGGAGGGCCTATACCTCTACAATGAGCAGTTCTTC
TRBJ2-1,.,TRBV19,.,CASSIDQPVGNEQFF,TGTGCCAGTAGTATAGATCAGCCGGTCGGCAATGAGCAGTTCTTC
TRBJ1-2,.,TRBV7-2,.,CASSSQVSVGYTF,TGTGCCAGCAGCTCACAGGTGTCGGTCGGCTACACCTTC
TRBJ2-5,.,TRBV11-2,TRBD1,CASSLASGQDGEETQYF,TGTGCCAGCAGCTTAGCCTCGGGACAGGATGGAGAAGAGACCCAGTACTTC
TRBJ1-2,.,TRBV4-2,.,CASSQDKSGVYGYTF,TGTGCCAGCAGCCAAGATAAGTCAGGAGTATATGGCTACACCTTC
TRBJ2-3,.,TRBV19,TRBD2,CASSPERLAGGTDTQYF,TGTGCCAGTAGTCCAGAAAGACTAGCGGGAGGTACAGATACGCAGTATTTT
TRBJ2-3,.,TRBV11-2,.,CASSTSGDTQYF,TGTGCCAGCAGCACCTCGGGAGATACGCAGTATTTT
TRBJ2-7,.,TRBV4-1,.,CASSQVSGYSYEQYF,TGCGCCAGCAGCCAAGTCAGCGGGTATTCCTACGAGCAGTACTTC
TRBJ1-1,few,TRBV5-5,.,CASSLGYGTEAFF,TGTGCCAGCAGCTTGGGATATGGGACTGAAGCTTTCTTT
TRBJ2-2,.,TRBV27,.,CASSLRLRGDNTGELFF,TGTGCCAGCAGTTTACGTCTGAGGGGAGACAACACCGGGGAGCTGTTTTTT
TRBJ2-7,.,TRBV5-1,.,CASSRGQLNEQYF,TGCGCCAGCAGCCGAGGACAGCTTAACGAGCAGTACTTC
TRBJ2-2,once,TRBV19,.,CASSIGTANTGELFF,TGTGCCAGTAGTATAGGGACAGCGAACACCGGGGAGCTGTTTTTT
TRBJ1-6,.,TRBV7-9,.,CASSPHNSPLHF,TGTGCCAGCTCACCCCATAATTCACCCCTCCACTTT
TRBJ2-1,.,TRBV6-1,TRBD2,CAIQTSGDNEQFF,TGTGCCATCCAGACTAGCGGGGACAATGAGCAGTTCTTC
TRBJ2-2,.,TRBV7-9,.,CASSREGAVTGELFF,TGTGCCAGCAGCCGGGAGGGGGCGGTCACCGGGGAGCTGTTTTTT
TRBJ2-2,.,TRBV2,.,CASSPLITGELFF,TGTGCCAGCAGCCCATTAATCACCGGGGAGCTGTTTTTT
TRBJ1-2,.,TRBV10-3,.,CAISVQGNYGYTF,TGTGCCATCAGTGTGCAGGGTAACTATGGCTACACCTTC
TRBJ1-5,.,TRBV7-2,TRBD1,CASTLTGGNQPQHF,TGTGCCAGCACCCTTACAGGGGGCAATCAGCCCCAGCATTTT
TRBJ2-2,.,TRBV27,TRBD1,CASSFRQGALTGELFF,TGTGCCAGCAGTTTTCGGCAGGGGGCTTTAACCGGGGAGCTGTTTTTT
TRBJ1-2,.,TRBV15,.,CATSEGRSEGYGYTF,TGTGCCACCAGCGAGGGACGTTCGGAGGGCTATGGCTACACCTTC
TRBJ2-1,.,TRBV28,.,CASSPQGEGLAFLEQFF,TGTGCCAGCAGTCCTCAGGGGGAAGGACTAGCTTTTTTAGAGCAGTTCTTC
TRBJ1-1,.,TRBV5-1,.,CASRIQGLNTEAFF,TGCGCCAGCAGGATCCAGGGCTTGAACACTGAAGCTTTCTTT
TRBJ2-1,.,TRBV10-3,.,CAISERQYNEQFF,TGTGCCATCAGTGAGAGACAGTACAATGAGCAGTTCTTC
TRBJ2-7,.,TRBV2,.,CASSVVGLVGYEQYF,TGTGCCAGCAGTGTCGTAGGGCTAGTGGGGTACGAGCAGTACTTC
TRBJ1-6,.,TRBV28,.,CASRPYYDSPLHF,TGTGCCAGCAGGCCTTACTACGATTCACCCCTCCACTTT
TRBJ1-5,.,TRBV19,.,CASKKAGTGTGNQPQHF,TGTGCCAGTAAAAAGGCAGGGACGGGTACTGGCAATCAGCCCCAGCATTTT
TRBJ1-1,.,TRBV7-9,TRBD1,CASSPPGGRKNTEAFF,TGTGCCAGCAGCCCCCCAGGGGGTAGGAAGAACACTGAAGCTTTCTTT
TRBJ2-6,.,TRBV13,.,CASERSTGANVLTF,TGTGCCAGCGAGAGGTCGACAGGGGCCAACGTCCTGACTTTC
TRBJ2-4,.,TRBV6-4,.,CASSEQGGNIQYF,TGTGCCAGCAGTGAGCAGGGGGGGAACATTCAGTACTTC
TRBJ2-2,.,TRBV19,TRBD2,CASTIAGVYTGELFF,TGTGCCAGTACCATAGCGGGAGTCTACACCGGGGAGCTGTTTTTT